This T cell receptor (beta chain) was sequenced for a study of shared clonotypes between healthy human individuals. Study-wide points: The study drew on few donors, limiting represented genetic and exposure-history diversity. Roughly 5% of naive CD4 clonotypes were common to four donors.

TCRdb's copy holds only in-frame clones and misses some; the assay was immunoSEQ multiplex PCR. The table has about 2.4 million clones, roughly 93% seen once. Worth noting for this clone: What it recognizes is unknown.

Germline lookup yields CDR1 MDHEN and CDR2 SYDVKM. CDR3 length equals 14 residues. The germline V and J ends were trimmed by 6 bases and 8 bases, with 17 bases remaining between them. V usage is TRBV28 and J usage is TRBJ2-4, with a weak D call TRBD1 (6 bases). The sample comprised naive CD4+ T cells from PBMCs. Subset described: CD45RA+ positively selected. The TCR originated in a man aged 18 to 30 in good health. Some clones in this sample may be carry-over from other donors' samples. For the CDR3, the DNA is TGTGCCAGCAGCACGGGACAATCCTATCACATTCAGTACTTC. Amino acids: CASSTGQSYHIQYF.